This T cell receptor beta chain was obtained from a study of shared clonotypes between healthy human individuals. The wider study: Three CD4 naive, three CD4 memory, two CD8 naive and one CD8 memory plate were used per donor.

Trimming took 3 bases from V and 4 from J, leaving 4 bases between them. CDR1 and CDR2 from the germline V gene are MDHEN and SYDVKM. This CDR3 has 11 residues. In its sample, this clone was seen once. The antigen is unknown. Other DNA sequences in the sample encode the same CDR3. Overall study findings and caveats: Generation probability values for non-shared clonotypes were lower than those for clonotypes shared by all four donors. Sharing across a few donors was seen in 4% to 5.5% of naive CD4 clonotypes.

Several immunoSEQ 96-well plates shared each subset's DNA, each plate a replicate. The repertoire was sequenced with immunoSEQ multiplex PCR; TCRdb's copy has only in-frame clones and lacks some. The table has about 2.4 million clones, 93% seen once. The source material was naive CD4+ T cells from PBMCs. Indicated subset: CD45RA+ positively selected. The clonotype was recovered from a man aged 18-30 years in good health. Some clones in this sample may be carry-over from other donors' samples. This sequence joins TRBV28 and TRBJ2-7; D gene unclear. The DNA of the CDR3 is TGTGCCAGCAGTTTTGGGTACGAGCAGTACTTC. Protein: CASSFGYEQYF.